This T cell receptor beta chain was captured in a study of CD8 T cells in Susac syndrome. Germline loops: CDR1 LNHDA, CDR2 SQIVND (reference sequence). V was cut by 1 base and J by 7 bases, with 7 bases left in between. CDR3 length: 12 amino acids. Random hexamers were used to reverse transcribe the RNA input (about 0.5 to 1 ug). TCRdb independently ran MiXCR on the immunoSEQ multiplex PCR reads; one entry per CDR3 protein. The data hold a few hundred thousand distinct CDR3 sequences, with about 85% observed a single time. The sequence was obtained from a human donor with multiple sclerosis. The sequencing input was CD8+ T cells from PBMCs. V is TRBV19 and J is TRBJ1-1; D might be TRBD1 (5 bases). CDR3 DNA: TGTGCCAGTAGTATAGGGACACTTGAAGCTTTCTTT. Its translation: CASSIGTLEAFF.